Following are 7 T cell receptor beta chains from one sample sequenced in a study of T cell clusters in autoimmune cytopenias. About 39,000 genome equivalents of blood DNA were amplified for TRB. One tube held mixed TRB-A and TRB-B primer pools for touch-down PCR. TCRdb re-called the multiplex PCR reads and gives one entry per CDR3 protein, without DNA. This sample lists 13,000 to 15,000 distinct CDR3 sequences; its ten largest clones have 2% to 2.5%. Sequencing input: peripheral blood. The receptors were gathered from a human donor with an autoimmune cytopenia or autoimmune hepatitis (not recorded which).

This chain uses TRBV6-1 with TRBJ1-5; TCRdb selects TRBD1, and the lack of DNA leaves this call unchecked. The CDR3 is made up of 17 amino acids. Germline-derived CDR1 and CDR2 are MNHNS and SASEGT. CDR3 sequence reads: CASSETIGGQGGQPQHF.

The genes are TRBV19 and TRBJ1-5. Germline V CDR1 and CDR2: LNHDA, SQIVND (reference sequence). This CDR3 region has 13 residues. The CDR3 loop is CASSIAANQPQHF.

This clonotype registers medium-sized (0.01 to 0.1%) by frequency. The chain recombines TRBV27 with TRBJ1-5. CDR1 is MNHEY and CDR2 is SMNVEV in the germline V gene (reference sequence). This CDR3 contains 12 residues. The CDR3 loop reads CASGSGNQPQHF.

J is TRBJ2-1 and V is TRBV12-3 or TRBV12-4; the D call from TCRdb, TRBD2, cannot be confirmed without DNA. The CDR3 sequence is 14 residues long. CDR3 residues: CASSLREAYNEQFF.

The chain's CDR3 is CASSLGPRVEGQPQHF. The chain links TRBV7-6 to TRBJ1-5; TCRdb designates TRBD1, a call that cannot be tested without DNA. This CDR3 is built from 16 residues. Germline loops: CDR1 SGHVS, CDR2 FNYEAQ.

This chain joins TRBV5-4 and TRBJ2-5. The germline V gene encodes CDR1 SGHNT and CDR2 YYREEE (reference sequence). The CDR3 is made up of 15 amino acids. The CDR3: CASSSTVAVQETQYF.

The chain uses TRBV5-5 and TRBJ2-1; TCRdb reports TRBD2, a call that lacks DNA to check it against. The CDR3 sequence is 15 residues long. CDR1 is SGHKS and CDR2 is YYEKEE in the germline V gene (reference sequence). The CDR3 is CASSLVSGGYNEQFF.